A selection of T cell receptor beta chains follows, all from one sample in a study of CD8 T cells in ankylosing spondylitis. Each CDR3 protein gets one entry after TCRdb re-called the 5' RACE reads with MiXCR. The table lists hundreds of thousands of distinct CDR3 sequences, more than 25% of them singletons. The sample consisted of blood, either unsorted or a sorted T cell fraction (not recorded which). The receptors shown here come from a male donor with ankylosing spondylitis. Each CDR3 is given with its conserved first and last residue. The D gene is left open where the match is weak. Size values are once, few and many counts, or a class for expanded clones, and some rows have none.

cdr3_length	d_call	v_call	j_call	clone_size	cdr3_nt	cdr3_aa
14	TRBD1	TRBV20-1	TRBJ2-5	many	TGCAGTGTTTCGGGACAGGGGTCCCAAGAGACCCAGTACTTC	CSVSGQGSQETQYF
10	TRBD1	TRBV20-1	TRBJ1-1	-	TGCAGTGCTAGGACAGGGGAAGCTTTCTTT	CSARTGEAFF
12	-	TRBV12-3/TRBV12-4	TRBJ2-7	few	TGTGCCAGCTGTCACAGGGGAGGCGAGCAGTACTTC	CASCHRGGEQYF
15	TRBD1	TRBV7-8	TRBJ2-3	-	TGTGCCAGCAGCTCGCAGGGGGTTGCCACAGATACGCAGTATTTT	CASSSQGVATDTQYF
17	TRBD2	TRBV7-8	TRBJ2-1	few	TGTGCCAGCAGCTTAGTCGCGGGAGGGCACTTCTACAATGAGCAGTTCTTC	CASSLVAGGHFYNEQFF
12	-	TRBV12-3/TRBV12-4	TRBJ1-1	-	TGTGCCAGCAGCCTAACGGGGGGTGAAGCTTTCTTT	CASSLTGGEAFF
15	-	TRBV6-1	TRBJ2-1	few	TGTGCCAGCCTCCCCCCTGGGGGGAGTGGGGGGGAGCAGTTCTTC	CASLPPGGSGGEQFF
15	-	TRBV24-1	TRBJ1-2	-	TGTGCCACCAGTGATCCCCGACGAGCTAACTATGGCTACACCTTC	CATSDPRRANYGYTF
12	-	TRBV5-6	TRBJ2-1	-	TGTGCCAGCAGCCCGACCCCAGGCGAGCAGTTCTTC	CASSPTPGEQFF
17	TRBD2	TRBV7-8	TRBJ2-1	-	TGTGCCAGCAGCTTAGCGCCCCCTACGGGAGGAAGTTTTGAGCAGTTCTTC	CASSLAPPTGGSFEQFF
17	TRBD2	TRBV24-1	TRBJ2-6	few	TGTGCCCAAGGGGCTAGCGGGAGGTTCTCTGGGGCCAACGTCCTGACTTTC	CAQGASGRFSGANVLTF
14	TRBD1	TRBV2	TRBJ1-2	few	TGTGCCAGCACCCGGACAGGGGGCCCATATGGCTACACCTTC	CASTRTGGPYGYTF
16	-	TRBV15	TRBJ2-1	-	TGTGCCACCAGCAGAGATGGTGGGGGGTTCGTCTATGAGCAGTTCTTC	CATSRDGGGFVYEQFF